This T cell receptor beta chain derives from a study of T cells generated in artificial thymic organoids (dated by TCRdb to between 2016 and 2019). Turning to the overall study: In some experiments, thymic T cells were further FACS-purified to deplete CD4 immature single positive or double positive precursors. The TCR alpha and beta CDR3 repertoires of CD8 single positive T cells derived from in vitro artificial thymic organoids were compared with those of thymic and peripheral blood naive CD8 T cells. Displayed repertoire sequencing data were described as representative of three independent experiments. The paper as a whole reports these results and caveats: Organoid-derived CD8 single positive T cells showed physiological TCR clonotype diversity comparable to thymic and blood naive CD8 T cells.

Enrichment of primary CD8+ T cells was done with magnetic beads from the Miltenyi CD8+ T cell Isolation Kit. Before RNA extraction, CD3+TCRalphabeta+CD8 single positive T cells from organoids and thymus were sorted by FACS. For each sample, the RNeasy Micro kit was used to purify total RNA from 40,000 to 200,000 sorted cells, and RNA quality was checked on an Agilent RNA 6000 Nano chip. To release thymocytes, thymic fragments were dissected, broken up by pipetting and passed through a 70 um strainer. CDR1 SNHLY and CDR2 FYNNEI were looked up in the germline V gene. Including the terminal cysteine and phenylalanine, the CDR3 comprises 14 residues. The CDR3 DNA has 42 bases and is translated from base 1. This clonotype has a handful of counts. Its antigen target is currently unknown. With a much larger clone just one base away, this may be a read error. Separate semi-nested PCR amplifications were run for the TCRalpha and TCRbeta libraries, using Advantage 2 and reverse primers located in the TRAC or TRBC constant regions. The amount of total RNA going into first-strand cDNA synthesis ranged between 3.5 and 500 ng. The TCR cDNA libraries were generated by 5'-RACE using the SMARTer PCR cDNA Synthesis kit, with a poly-dT primer driving first-strand synthesis. Each semi-nested reverse primer in the constant region carried a 5-nucleotide sample-specific barcode, and the resulting products were cleaned up with the Zymo DNA Clean and Concentrator-5 kit. As many as ten barcoded samples were combined into a pool, ligated to Illumina adaptors, and sequenced on an Illumina MiSeq as 2 x 150 bp paired-end reads. The published analysis was carried out like this. After demultiplexing, reads were aligned with BLAT to a custom library containing all human TRAV, TRAJ, TRBV, TRBD and TRBJ combinations from IMGT. The best BLAT hits were picked using pslCDnaFilter (-maxAligns=1, -ignoreIntrons), and custom Perl scripts were used to calculate clonotype frequencies. TCRdb itself trimmed the public reads at Q25 with fastp, ran MiXCR and retained productive beta chains. Records with the same CDR3 protein are collapsed into one entry carrying the most frequent genes and DNA. In this record, the V and J calls reflect TCRdb's handling and not the investigators' own analysis. This sample comprises 7,500 to 10,000 distinct CDR3 sequences, roughly 18% of them detected only once. Approximately 1.4% of the sample is in the top ten clones.

The receptor chain draws on TRBV2 and TRBJ1-4; possibly the D gene is TRBD1, per 6 matching bases. This receptor was obtained from a human donor who gave cord blood stem cells for thymic organoid culture, a cardiac surgery patient who gave postnatal thymus, or a blood donor (not recorded which). Sequencing used naive CD8+ T cells from the thymus. In light of the paper, this sample's cell subset or site label describes: CD3+TCRalphabeta+CD8SP T cells; for blood, CD45RO-CCR7+ naive CD8+ T cells. The CDR3 protein sequence reads: CAGSDRLTNEKLFF. In nucleotides, the sequence is TGTGCCGGCAGTGACAGGTTAACTAATGAAAAACTGTTTTTT.